This T cell receptor (beta chain) was documented in a study of CD8 T cells in ankylosing spondylitis (dated by TCRdb to between 2016 and 2019). General notes on the study: To find TCR variants linked to disease, the study profiled T cell receptor beta repertoires in ankylosing spondylitis patients and healthy donors. The full study cohort was made up of about two dozen ankylosing spondylitis patients and roughly 98 healthy donors. Peripheral blood samples were taken, and synovial fluid was additionally collected from ankylosing spondylitis patients. What the work shows at the level of the full study, not this receptor alone: A CD8+ phenotype was shown by the disease-linked clones, which were found at relatively low frequencies in peripheral blood. Some motif variants had previously been reported in the synovial fluid and blood of reactive arthritis patients, which suggests shared mechanisms of disease initiation. According to the report, matched synovial fluid samples from ankylosing spondylitis patients were significantly enriched for the disease-linked clones. A TCR beta motif made up of fewer than 10 highly homologous amino acid variants appeared to be characteristic of blood from ankylosing spondylitis patients.

This clonotype was recorded many times. What antigen it recognizes has not been identified. The input lacks base qualities; no much larger clone sits a single base away. Sequencing used an Illumina HiSeq 2500. TCR beta libraries were prepared by quantitative 5'-RACE with molecular barcodes. As for how the authors treated the data: A new computational method based on a probabilistic model of VDJ rearrangement was used to identify disease-linked TCR variants. TCRdb's own reprocessing of the public reads used fastp at Q25 and MiXCR and kept productive beta chains. Merged by CDR3 protein, the rows form single entries marked with the most common genes and DNA. The V and J calls were not made by the authors but by TCRdb's processing. The sample yields under 150,000 distinct CDR3 sequences; approximately 15% were counted once. About 2.7% of the sample is taken by the ten largest. The V and J ends are trimmed by 7 bases and 7 bases, leaving 10 bases between them. The germline V gene supplies CDR1 ENHRY and CDR2 SYGVKD. The CDR3 measures 12 amino acids from cysteine to phenylalanine. Just CDR3 DNA is preserved here, 36 bases in frame from base 1.

The origin of this receptor is a female donor with ankylosing spondylitis or in good health (not recorded which). This chain joins TRBV10-3 to TRBJ2-2; tentative D gene TRBD1, with 6 bases matching. Sequencing was performed on blood, either unsorted or a sorted T cell fraction (not recorded which). CDR3 reads: CAINQGSGELFF. The bases are TGTGCCATCAACCAGGGGAGCGGGGAGCTGTTTTTT.